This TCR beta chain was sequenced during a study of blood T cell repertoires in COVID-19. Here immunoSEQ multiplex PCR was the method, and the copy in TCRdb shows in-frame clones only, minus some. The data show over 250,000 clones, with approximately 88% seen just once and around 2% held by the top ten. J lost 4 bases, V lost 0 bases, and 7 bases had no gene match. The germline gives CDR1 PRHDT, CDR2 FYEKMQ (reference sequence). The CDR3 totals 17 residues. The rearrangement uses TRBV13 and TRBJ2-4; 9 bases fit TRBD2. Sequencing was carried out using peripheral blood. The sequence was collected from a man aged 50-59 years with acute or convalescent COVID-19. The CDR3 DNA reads TGTGCCAGCAGCTTAGGGGCTAGCGGGGCCGATAAAAACATTCAGTACTTC. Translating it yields CASSLGASGADKNIQYF.